These T cell receptor beta chains were read from a single sample in a study of blood T cell repertoires in COVID-19. The repertoire was sequenced with immunoSEQ multiplex PCR; TCRdb's copy has only in-frame clones and lacks some. The sample lists 190,000 or so clones, 75% to 90% occurring once. Sequencing used PBMCs or T cells enriched from blood (not recorded which). The receptors here all came from a man younger than 45 who had recovered from COVID-19. Each CDR3 is given with its conserved first and last residue.

TRBV27	TRBJ1-1	CASSLSEGSLAFF
TRBV11-2	TRBJ2-7	CASSSGRGRAGEQYF
TRBV7-2	TRBJ2-7	CASSVKTGEIEQYF
TRBV19	TRBJ2-5	CASSTSRTGDEETQYF
TRBV3-1/TRBV3-2	TRBJ2-7	CASSQGLAGTFYEQYF
TRBV30	TRBJ2-1	CAWGKRSSYNEQFF
TRBV11-3	TRBJ2-5	CASSSGQVTPETQYF
TRBV30	TRBJ1-5	CAWSAGMGQPQHF
TRBV6-2/TRBV6-3	TRBJ1-2	CASSQGQGVFYGYTF
TRBV2	TRBJ1-2	CASSEGDTSNYGYTF
TRBV7-9	TRBJ1-6	CASSLYQGQGKSPLHF
TRBV5-1	TRBJ2-4	CASSPGQGGNIQYF
TRBV9	TRBJ2-7	CASSVGPGTRSSYEQYF
TRBV11-2	TRBJ2-7	CASSHGQGDEQYF
TRBV30	TRBJ1-2	CAWRTGENYGYTF
TRBV9	TRBJ2-1	CASSLVPYSEQFF
TRBV12-3/TRBV12-4	TRBJ1-1	CASRLRAAEAFF